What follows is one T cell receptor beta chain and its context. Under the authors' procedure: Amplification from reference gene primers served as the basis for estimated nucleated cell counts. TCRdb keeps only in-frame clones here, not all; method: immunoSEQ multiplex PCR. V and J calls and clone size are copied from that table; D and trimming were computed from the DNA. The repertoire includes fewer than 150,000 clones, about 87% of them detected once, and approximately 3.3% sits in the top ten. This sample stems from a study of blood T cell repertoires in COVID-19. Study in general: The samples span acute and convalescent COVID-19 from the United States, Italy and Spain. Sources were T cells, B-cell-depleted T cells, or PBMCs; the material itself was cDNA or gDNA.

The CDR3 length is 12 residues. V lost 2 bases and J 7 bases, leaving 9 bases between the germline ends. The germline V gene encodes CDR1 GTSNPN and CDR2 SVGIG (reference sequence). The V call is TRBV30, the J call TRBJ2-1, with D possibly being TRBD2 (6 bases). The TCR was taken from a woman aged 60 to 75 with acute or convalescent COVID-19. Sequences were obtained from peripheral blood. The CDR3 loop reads CAWSPEGNEQFF. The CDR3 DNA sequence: TGTGCCTGGAGTCCGGAGGGAAATGAGCAGTTCTTC. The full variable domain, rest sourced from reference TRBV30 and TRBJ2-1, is SQTIHQWPATLVQPVGSPLSLECTVEGTSNPNLYWYRQAAGRGLQLLFYSVGIGQISSEVPQNLSASRPQDRQFILSSKKLLLSDSGFYLCAWSPEGNEQFFGPGTRLTVL.